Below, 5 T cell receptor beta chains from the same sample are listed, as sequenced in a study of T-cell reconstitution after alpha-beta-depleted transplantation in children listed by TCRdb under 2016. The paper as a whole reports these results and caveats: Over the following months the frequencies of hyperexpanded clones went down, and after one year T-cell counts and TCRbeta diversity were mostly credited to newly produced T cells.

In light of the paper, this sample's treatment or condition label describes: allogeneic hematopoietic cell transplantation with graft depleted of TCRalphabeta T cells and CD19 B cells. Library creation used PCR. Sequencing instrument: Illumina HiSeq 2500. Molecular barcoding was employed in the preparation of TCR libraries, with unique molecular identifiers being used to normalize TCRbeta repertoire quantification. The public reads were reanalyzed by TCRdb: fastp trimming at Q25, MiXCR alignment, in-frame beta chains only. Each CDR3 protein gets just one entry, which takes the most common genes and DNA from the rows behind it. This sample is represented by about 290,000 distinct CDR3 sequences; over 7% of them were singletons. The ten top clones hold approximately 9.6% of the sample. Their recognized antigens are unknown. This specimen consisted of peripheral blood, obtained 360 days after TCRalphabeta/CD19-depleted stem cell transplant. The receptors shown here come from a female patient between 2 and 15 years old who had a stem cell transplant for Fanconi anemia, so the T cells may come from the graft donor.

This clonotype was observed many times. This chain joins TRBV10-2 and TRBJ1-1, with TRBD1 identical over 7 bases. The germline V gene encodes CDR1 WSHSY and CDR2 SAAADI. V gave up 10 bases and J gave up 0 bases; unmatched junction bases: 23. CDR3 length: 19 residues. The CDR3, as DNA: TGCGCCACCCTACGCCGGAAGTCGGGACAGCACATAATGAACACTGAAGCTTTCTTT. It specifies CATLRRKSGQHIMNTEAFF.

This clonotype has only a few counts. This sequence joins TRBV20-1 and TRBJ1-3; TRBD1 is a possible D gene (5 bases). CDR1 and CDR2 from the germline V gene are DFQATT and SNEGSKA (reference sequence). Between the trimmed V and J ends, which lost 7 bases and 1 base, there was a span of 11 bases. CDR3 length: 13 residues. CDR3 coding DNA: TGCAGTGTCTCCAGGGTTTCTGGAAACACCATATATTTT. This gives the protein CSVSRVSGNTIYF.

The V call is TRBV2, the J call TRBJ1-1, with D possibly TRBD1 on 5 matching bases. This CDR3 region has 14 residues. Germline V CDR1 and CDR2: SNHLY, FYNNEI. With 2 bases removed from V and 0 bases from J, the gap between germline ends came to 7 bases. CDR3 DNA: TGTGCCAGCAGTGAACGACAGATGAACACTGAAGCTTTCTTT. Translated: CASSERQMNTEAFF.

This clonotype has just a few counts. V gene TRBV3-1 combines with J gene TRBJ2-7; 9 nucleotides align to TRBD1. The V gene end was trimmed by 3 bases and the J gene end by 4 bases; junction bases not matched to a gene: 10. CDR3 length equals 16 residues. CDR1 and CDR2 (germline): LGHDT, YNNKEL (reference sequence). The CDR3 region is CASSQSTGTGNYEQYF. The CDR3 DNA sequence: TGTGCCAGCAGCCAGAGCACCGGGACAGGGAATTACGAGCAGTACTTC.

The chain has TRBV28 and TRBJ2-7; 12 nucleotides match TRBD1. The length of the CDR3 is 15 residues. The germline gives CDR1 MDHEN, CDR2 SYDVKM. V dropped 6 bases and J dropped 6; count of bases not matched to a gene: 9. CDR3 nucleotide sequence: TGTGCCAGCAGACCAGGGACAGGGGGCTCGCGCGAGCAGTACGTC. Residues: CASRPGTGGSREQYV.